This entry lists 24 T cell receptor beta chains sequenced from one sample in a study of T cell responses to AZD1222 COVID-19 vaccine. Sequencing was performed with immunoSEQ multiplex PCR; in TCRdb, only in-frame clones are kept and a portion is missing. The sample holds approximately 140,000 clones, about 93% seen once. Sequenced here: peripheral blood, sampled on day 0 of AZD1222 vaccination. Source of these receptors: an adult in good health.

This rearrangement joins TRBV18 to TRBJ1-5, with 7 bases matching TRBD1. J gave up 3 bases and V 5 bases, and 10 bases lay outside the gene matches. The CDR3 runs 16 residues. Per germline, CDR1 KGHSH and CDR2 LQKENI. CDR3 sequence: CASSSNTGDNNQPQHF. The CDR3 coding sequence is TGTGCCAGCTCATCCAATACAGGGGACAACAATCAGCCCCAGCATTTT.

V usage is TRBV5-8 and J usage is TRBJ2-3; 9 bases fit TRBD1. The CDR3 is 15 amino acids. Germline values: CDR1 SGHTS, CDR2 YDEGEE. Unmatched junction bases numbered 6, after V lost 2 bases and J lost 5 bases. The CDR3 loop is CASSLQGAVLDTQYF. The DNA for the CDR3 is TGTGCCAGCAGCTTACAGGGGGCTGTTTTAGATACGCAGTATTTT.

The V call is TRBV28, the J call TRBJ2-1; the D gene could be TRBD1 or TRBD2 (5 bases each). The CDR3 covers 12 residues. The V and J ends lost 7 bases and 8 bases respectively, with 12 bases between them. Per the germline V gene, CDR1 is MDHEN and CDR2 is SYDVKM. CDR3 sequence reads: CASIRGADEQFF. CDR3 nucleotides: TGTGCCAGCATACGAGGGGCCGATGAGCAGTTCTTC.

V gene TRBV30 combines with J gene TRBJ1-5; D uncertain. Germline-derived CDR1 and CDR2 are GTSNPN and SVGIG (reference sequence). The CDR3 consists of 15 residues. V was trimmed by 1 base and J by 3 bases, leaving 13 bases between them. This chain's CDR3 is CAWSGSRGYNQPQHF. CDR3 in DNA: TGTGCCTGGAGTGGATCCCGTGGTTACAATCAGCCCCAGCATTTT.

The chain employs TRBV29-1 and TRBJ2-7; the D gene is possibly TRBD1 (6 bases). The CDR3 sequence is 13 residues long. Trimming cost V 3 bases and J 2 bases, with 11 bases left between them. The V gene's germline CDR1 is SQVTM and CDR2 ANQGSEA. The CDR3 coding sequence is TGCAGCGTTGAGACAGGAGCAACCTACGAGCAGTACTTC. Its translation: CSVETGATYEQYF.

The chain is built from TRBV11-2 and TRBJ1-3; D remains unclear. The CDR3 totals 11 residues. CDR1 is SGHAT, CDR2 FQNNGV, per germline. V shed 5 bases and J shed 5 bases, with 4 bases lying between them. The CDR3 DNA follows: TGTGCCAGCAGCCTACGAAACACCATATATTTT. Residues: CASSLRNTIYF.

The chain couples TRBV27 to TRBJ1-1; D not resolved. Germline assignment: CDR1 MNHEY and CDR2 SMNVEV (reference sequence). This CDR3 comprises 17 residues. Trimming removed 0 bases at V and 6 bases at J, with 20 bases between. The CDR3 region has the DNA TGTGCCAGCAGTTTATCGAGGGCGGGATGGGATATTTCTGAAGCTTTCTTT. Protein: CASSLSRAGWDISEAFF.

In this sample, this clone turned up a few times. The chain links TRBV3-1 (or the pseudogene TRBV3-2) to TRBJ2-7, with no clear D. Trimming shortened V by 3 bases and J by 3 bases, and 21 bases separated the two germline ends. CDR1 is LGHDT, CDR2 YNNKEL, per germline (reference sequence). The CDR3 totals 17 residues. CDR3 amino acids: CASSQVFRNMGNYEQYF. CDR3 nucleotide sequence: TGTGCCAGCAGCCAGGTCTTTCGGAATATGGGTAACTACGAGCAGTACTTC.

This chain links TRBV4-3 with TRBJ2-1, with 12 positions matching TRBD2. The CDR3 has 19 residues. With 0 bases clipped from V and 3 bases from J, the junction kept 9 bases outside the gene matches. Germline CDR1 reads LGHNA; CDR2 reads YSLEER. This chain's CDR3 is CASSQDYPLAGGIYNEQFF. In DNA form, the CDR3 reads TGCGCCAGCAGCCAAGATTACCCGCTAGCGGGGGGGATCTACAATGAGCAGTTCTTC.

The genes are TRBV6-5 and TRBJ1-1; D perhaps matches TRBD1 (6 bases). Germline CDR1 MNHEY, CDR2 SVGAGI. Trimming shortened V by 5 bases and J by 6 bases, and 13 bases separated the two germline ends. The CDR3 has 13 amino acids. The CDR3 DNA reads as TGTGCCAGCAGTATTTTACAGGGCTCTGAAGCTTTCTTT. It yields the protein CASSILQGSEAFF.

This chain connects TRBV9 to TRBJ2-1, with D perhaps matching TRBD1 (6 bases). Germline CDR1 reads SGDLS; CDR2 reads YYNGEE. This CDR3 has 14 amino acids. Between the trimmed V and J ends, which lost 2 bases and 4 bases, there was a span of 10 bases. For the CDR3, the DNA is TGTGCCAGCAGCGTCACACAGGGATACAATGAGCAGTTCTTC. Encoded protein: CASSVTQGYNEQFF. Full variable domain (remainder filled in from reference TRBV9 and TRBJ2-1): DSGVTQTPKHLITATGQRVTLRCSPRSGDLSVYWYQQSLDQGLQFLIQYYNGEERAKGNILERFSAQQFPDLHSELNLSSLELGDSALYFCASSVTQGYNEQFFGPGTRLTVL.

The V gene is TRBV7-2, the J gene TRBJ2-2, with D uncertain. Germline lookup yields CDR1 SGHTA and CDR2 FQGNSA. Trimming stripped 1 base from V and 2 bases from J, with 8 bases between. The length of the CDR3 is 15 residues. The CDR3 protein is CASSLGTRNTGELFF. The CDR3 region has the DNA TGTGCCAGCAGCTTAGGAACACGCAACACCGGGGAGCTGTTTTTT. The whole variable domain, remainder taken from reference TRBV7-2 and TRBJ2-2, is GAGVSQSPSNKVTEKGKDVELRCDPISGHTALYWYRQSLGQGLEFLIYFQGNSAPDKSGLPSDRFSAERTGGSVSTLTIQRTQQEDSAVYLCASSLGTRNTGELFFGEGSRLTVL.

This clone was recorded only once. The chain combines TRBV21-1 with TRBJ2-1; the table's D call of TRBD1 was not tested on the DNA. TRBV21-1 is annotated as a pseudogene. The CDR3 extends over 15 amino acids. In DNA, the CDR3 is TGTGCCAGCAGGGATACCGCGACAGACTACAATGAGCAGTTCTTC. This sequence encodes CASRDTATDYNEQFF.

This CDR3 reads CASSSPRQPQHF. In nucleotides, the CDR3 is TGTGCCAGCAGCTCTCCTAGGCAGCCCCAGCATTTT. The chain employs TRBV28 and TRBJ1-5; D call uncertain. Germline values: CDR1 MDHEN, CDR2 SYDVKM. Trimming took 6 bases from V and 7 from J, leaving 10 bases between them. The CDR3 contains 12 residues.

The rearrangement joins TRBV14 to TRBJ1-3; 7 nucleotides match TRBD1. This CDR3 is 15 amino acids long. CDR1 and CDR2 (germline): SGHDN, FVKESK. The J segment lost 2 bases and the V segment lost 3 bases, leaving 4 bases of the junction unmatched. CDR3 loop: CASSHRTGAGNTIYF. DNA of the CDR3: TGTGCCAGCAGCCATAGGACAGGTGCTGGAAACACCATATATTTT.

This rearrangement joins TRBV6-1 to TRBJ1-2; 7 bases map to TRBD1. Germline V gene data show CDR1 as MNHNS and CDR2 as SASEGT. The CDR3 sequence is 14 residues long. The junction had 5 bases not matched to a gene; V was cut back by 2 bases and J by 5 bases. CDR3 residues: CASSESGTVYGYTF. The CDR3 nucleotides are TGTGCCAGCAGTGAATCTGGGACAGTTTATGGCTACACCTTC.

The V gene is TRBV7-9, the J gene TRBJ1-2; TRBD1 matches at 10 bases. V shed 3 bases and J 6 bases; nucleotides not matched to a gene: 4. This CDR3 comprises 14 residues. Germline-derived CDR1 and CDR2 are SEHNR and FQNEAQ (reference sequence). Written as DNA, the CDR3 is TGTGCCAGCAGCTTTCGACAGGGGGCCCATGGCTACACCTTC. It is translated as CASSFRQGAHGYTF.

This chain connects TRBV5-1 to TRBJ1-1; D is unclear. Germline CDR1 and CDR2: SGHRS and YFSETQ. CDR3 size: 15 residues. Trimming pared 7 bases from V and 1 base from J, leaving 17 bases between. The CDR3: CASRAAAASNTEAFF. As DNA, the CDR3 is TGCGCCAGCCGCGCAGCGGCGGCATCGAACACTGAAGCTTTCTTT.

The chain combines TRBV12-3 or TRBV12-4 with TRBJ2-3, with D perhaps TRBD2 (6 bases). This CDR3 contains 12 residues. The V gene lost 3 bases and the J gene lost 11 bases, with 12 bases spanning the gap. CDR3 in amino acids: CASSLGVGGQYF. The CDR3 nucleotides are TGTGCCAGCAGTTTGGGCGTGGGGGGGCAGTATTTT.

This clone was seen a handful of times. The genes are TRBV20-1 and TRBJ1-1; D gene uncertain. In germline, CDR1 is DFQATT, CDR2 SNEGSKA (reference sequence). V shed 3 bases and J shed 4 bases, with 18 bases lying between them. This CDR3 is built from 15 residues. The CDR3 sequence: CSASPGMVGFTEAFF. The CDR3 DNA is TGCAGTGCTAGTCCCGGCATGGTGGGGTTCACTGAAGCTTTCTTT.

The chain employs TRBV25-1 and TRBJ2-1, with D uncertain. V lost 7 bases and J 9 bases, leaving 13 bases between the germline ends. In germline, CDR1 is MGHDK, CDR2 SYGVNS. This CDR3 has 12 amino acids. CDR3 coding DNA: TGTGCCAGCACGACGCGGACGCTTGAGCAGTTCTTC. Protein sequence: CASTTRTLEQFF.

This clone showed up just once. V gene TRBV7-2 combines with J gene TRBJ1-2; maybe TRBD1 (5 bases). The V gene's germline CDR1 is SGHTA and CDR2 FQGNSA. Trimming cost V 5 bases and J 5 bases, with 15 bases left between them. The CDR3 has 14 amino acids. The CDR3 protein is CASSPLGGGYGYTF. The CDR3 nucleotides read TGTGCCAGCAGCCCCCTTGGGGGGGGATATGGCTACACCTTC.

The gene calls are TRBV5-4 and TRBJ2-1, with D unclear. This CDR3 comprises 12 residues. Between the trimmed V and J ends, which lost 3 bases and 10 bases, there was a span of 11 bases. CDR1 is SGHNT, CDR2 YYREEE, per germline (reference sequence). DNA for the CDR3: TGTGCCAGCAGCTCGCCACCTGGGGAGCAGTTCTTC. It translates to CASSSPPGEQFF. Filled out from reference TRBV5-4 and TRBJ2-1, the complete variable domain reads ETGVTQSPTHLIKTRGQQVTLRCSSQSGHNTVSWYQQALGQGPQFIFQYYREEENGRGNFPPRFSGLQFPNYSSELNVNALELDDSALYLCASSSPPGEQFFGPGTRLTVL.

The J gene is TRBJ2-5, the V gene TRBV6-5; no firm D call. The V gene's germline CDR1 is MNHEY and CDR2 SVGAGI. The ends were cut back, 2 bases at V and 4 bases at J, with 5 bases in the middle. The CDR3 has 12 residues. Written as DNA, the CDR3 is TGTGCCAGCAGTTACAGGGTAGAGACCCAGTACTTC. Translation: CASSYRVETQYF.